The entry below gives a single TCR beta chain sequence along with its context. Its antigen is still unknown. Produced via immunoSEQ multiplex PCR; TCRdb's table is partial and in-frame only. The data contain 150,000 to 200,000 clones, approximately 87% of them singletons. The sample is drawn from a study of cytomegalovirus exposure and HLA in healthy donors. Study observations and caveats: Published work reported that the classifier diagnosed cytomegalovirus status with high specificity and sensitivity. Cytomegalovirus association was assigned to some 160 TCR beta chains.

The source of this sequence is a woman in her twenties or thirties in good health and CMV-seronegative. Sequencing was done on a sample of PBMCs.

The CDR3 DNA reads TGTGCCAGCCGAAGGGGGAACGATTATGGCTACACCTTC. Encoded protein: CASRRGNDYGYTF. V is TRBV27 and J is TRBJ1-2; perhaps TRBD1 as D (6 bases). The V gene's germline CDR1 is MNHEY and CDR2 SMNVEV (reference sequence). CDR3 length: 13 amino acids. The V end was cut by 8 bases, the J end by 5 bases, with 15 bases between.